Listed below are T cell receptor beta chains from one sample, sequenced in a study of cytomegalovirus exposure and HLA in healthy donors. Sequencing was performed with immunoSEQ multiplex PCR; in TCRdb, only in-frame clones are kept and a portion is missing. The table lists 120,000 to 150,000 clones, more than 60% of them singletons. The sequenced material came from PBMCs. The source is a man aged 35 to 55 in good health and CMV-seropositive. Each CDR3 is given without its conserved first and last residue. Each record gives: clone size, J gene, V gene, CDR3 protein. Clone size is not always given. Where it is, it says once, few, many or a class for expanded clones.

>-|TRBJ2-1|TRBV7-9
SSSLAGARNEQF
>few|TRBJ2-7|TRBV5-1
ASSLGEGLSYEQY
>-|TRBJ2-1|TRBV18
ASSPPAQGDNEQF
>-|TRBJ1-5|TRBV6-1
ASQGHLAQH
>-|TRBJ1-5|TRBV4-2
ASSQAVVGQGGQPQH
>-|TRBJ2-7|TRBV5-1
ASSLGGGNNEQY
>-|TRBJ1-1|TRBV9
ASSVGTAVLNTEAF
>-|TRBJ2-7|TRBV18
ASSPGTYYEQY
>-|TRBJ2-2|TRBV4-3
ASSQVPSGRRGTGELF
>few|TRBJ2-1|TRBV5-1
ASSLTSGASDEQF
>-|TRBJ2-1|TRBV7-9
ASSFPTRSGRFEQF
>-|TRBJ2-2|TRBV27
ASSRTVTGELF
>-|TRBJ2-7|TRBV7-8
ASSRSGRKNEQY
>-|TRBJ2-5|TRBV7-9
ASSRGTIQETQY
>few|TRBJ2-3|TRBV5-4
ASSRDSKDTQY
>-|TRBJ2-7|TRBV7-6
ASSLGAGQPSYEQY
>-|TRBJ2-7|TRBV7-6
ASSPDAGYEQY
>-|TRBJ2-7|TRBV19
ASSTLAGTYEQY
>few|TRBJ2-7|TRBV4-3
ASSQDASGSYEQY
>-|TRBJ2-3|TRBV7-9
ASSFFSGASTDTQY
>-|TRBJ2-6|TRBV7-9
SSSLAIQGVLT
>once|TRBJ2-2|TRBV5-6
ASSPLDRGRGTGELF
>-|TRBJ2-3|TRBV7-9
ASSSRGGTGGAADTQY
>-|TRBJ1-2|TRBV2
ASSEALRNNYGYT
>-|TRBJ1-3|TRBV19
ASSMGQFHSGNTIY
>-|TRBJ2-1|TRBV10-2
ASTYPGGVDEQF
>-|TRBJ1-1|TRBV7-8
ASSLGGQGAATEAF
>once|TRBJ2-3|TRBV7-3
ASSLEVGPTDTQY
>-|TRBJ2-3|TRBV14
ASSPGGWHGADTQY
>-|TRBJ2-5|TRBV27
ASSLEEGETQY
>once|TRBJ1-2|TRBV14
ASSVDRVYGYT
>few|TRBJ2-7|TRBV6-1
ASSLTGGRYEQY
>-|TRBJ1-1|TRBV6-5
ASSHLTEAF
>-|TRBJ2-3|TRBV9
ASSVVDALGEGISTDTQY
>-|TRBJ2-7|TRBV28
ASRPTLAGAGEQY
>once|TRBJ1-2|TRBV18
ASSETGGSGDYT
>-|TRBJ2-5|TRBV19
ASSKAWTGGQETQY
>-|TRBJ2-5|TRBV19
ASSIELAGLRETQY
>-|TRBJ1-4|TRBV5-4
ASSLSGQGDEKLF
>-|TRBJ2-5|TRBV11-2
ASSSGTTRETQY
>-|TRBJ1-1|TRBV27
ASRQGAVNTEAF
>-|TRBJ2-1|TRBV27
ASGRDRGGEQF
>few|TRBJ1-1|TRBV20-1
RTGLNTEAF
>few|TRBJ2-2|TRBV30
AWSVDRGVTGELF
>-|TRBJ1-5|TRBV7-9
ASSPGQGDQPQH
>-|TRBJ2-7|TRBV21-1
ASKDPAMSSISYEQY
>-|TRBJ2-3|TRBV11-1
ASSEGRGLLEY
>-|TRBJ2-3|TRBV11-2
ASSLLAGAGADTQY
>-|TRBJ2-3|TRBV10-3
AISVDRADTQY
>few|TRBJ1-1|TRBV11-2
ASSLVAGYEAF
>-|TRBJ2-1|TRBV29-1
SVGDWTVEQF